This T cell receptor beta chain appears in the sequencing data of a study of blood T cell repertoires in COVID-19. CDR3 length: 15 residues. In germline, CDR1 is SGHDT, CDR2 YYEEEE. J was trimmed by 6 bases and V by 0 bases; bases with no gene match: 5. The table came from immunoSEQ multiplex PCR; TCRdb's copy has only in-frame clones and leaves some out. The table has 450,000 or so clones, roughly 89% seen once. The sequenced sample was peripheral blood. The V gene is TRBV5-6, the J gene TRBJ2-2, with 7 bases lining up with TRBD1. The origin of this receptor is a man aged 18 to 29 with COVID-19, enrolled during active disease. The CDR3 DNA reads TGTGCCAGCAGCTTGGTAGGACAGGATGCCGGGGAGCTGTTTTTT. Residues: CASSLVGQDAGELFF. The complete variable domain, with remaining parts taken from reference TRBV5-6 and TRBJ2-2, reads DAGVTQSPTHLIKTRGQQVTLRCSPKSGHDTVSWYQQALGQGPQFIFQYYEEEERQRGNFPDRFSGHQFPNYSSELNVNALLLGDSALYLCASSLVGQDAGELFFGEGSRLTVL.